The clone carrying this TCR beta chain was recorded once. What it recognizes is unknown. CDR1 and CDR2 from the germline V gene are MNHEY and SMNVEV (reference sequence). With V trimmed by 3 bases and J by 1 base, 6 bases remained unmatched. This CDR3 is 16 amino acids long. It was with a sample-barcoded 5' primer and a J-beta primer mix that a second PCR of roughly 7 to 12 cycles was run. Through a template-switch adaptor with 12 random nucleotides, each cDNA molecule received a tag. TCRdb reprocessed the 5' RACE reads via MiXCR and lists one record per CDR3 protein. Here the sample spans about 570,000 distinct CDR3 sequences, 27% being singletons. The data are from a study of blood T cells in healthy people across ages. General observations from the study: The long-lived group displayed more naive CD4+ cells, plus higher diversity, than the aged donors did. Samples with more naive T cells showed higher observed beta diversity.

Sequenced: blood. The source of this sequence is a woman aged 70-85 years in good health. The gene calls are TRBV27 and TRBJ2-5; TRBD2 matches 9 bases. CDR3 sequence: CASSFLAGTIQETQYF. In DNA form, the CDR3 reads TGTGCCAGCAGTTTTCTAGCGGGGACCATCCAAGAGACCCAGTACTTC.